These T cell receptor beta chains were read from a single sample in a study of response to subunit inactivated influenza vaccine. Using its own MiXCR run on the RT-PCR reads, TCRdb lists one record per CDR3 protein. The sample holds roughly 650,000 distinct CDR3 sequences; approximately 15% are singletons and the top ten take 7.5% to 8%. Sequenced material: PBMCs from blood, taken roughly 15 days before vaccination. The source of these receptors is a man aged 50-60 years who received an inactivated influenza vaccine. CDR3s include the opening cysteine and the closing phenylalanine or tryptophan. The D gene is left open where the match is weak. The size of a clone is reported for some rows only, either as once, few or many, or as a class for expanded clones.

j_call clone_size d_call v_call cdr3_nt cdr3_aa
TRBJ2-7 NA NA TRBV11-2 TGTGCCAGCAGCTTAGAGAGGTTGAACGAGCAGTACTTC CASSLERLNEQYF
TRBJ2-5 few NA TRBV24-1 TGTGCCACCAGTGATTGGAAGGGAACGAGGCAAGAGACCCAGTACTTC CATSDWKGTRQETQYF
TRBJ2-5 few TRBD1 TRBV5-1 TGCGCCAGCAGCTCGGGACAGGGGTTCGGAGAGACCCAGTACTTC CASSSGQGFGETQYF
TRBJ1-2 once NA TRBV2 TGTGCCAGCGGATTGGACACGGATAACTATGGCTACACCTTC CASGLDTDNYGYTF
TRBJ2-7 few NA TRBV24-1 TGTGCCACCAGTGAGCCAGGGGGGAACGAGCAGTACTTC CATSEPGGNEQYF
TRBJ2-3 few NA TRBV15 TGTGCCACCAGCAGAGGGGGGTGGCCTAGCGAAACAGATACGCAGTATTTT CATSRGGWPSETDTQYF
TRBJ2-3 NA TRBD1 TRBV2 TGTGCCAGCAAGCAGAGGCTTTCGCAGGGGGCAGATACGCAGTATTTT CASKQRLSQGADTQYF
TRBJ2-1 NA NA TRBV28 TGTGCCAGCCTTGGGTGGGGGAGCTCCTACAATGAGCAGTTCTTC CASLGWGSSYNEQFF
TRBJ2-2 few NA TRBV7-9 TGTGCCAGCAGCACTGGTATAGGGCGGACCGGGGAGCTGTTTTTT CASSTGIGRTGELFF
TRBJ1-3 NA NA TRBV7-9 TGTGCCAGCAGGAATCCCAGGGGCTCTGGAAACACCATATATTTT CASRNPRGSGNTIYF
TRBJ1-1 NA TRBD1 TRBV10-3 TGTGCCATCGGGACAGGGAGCGCTGAAGCTTTCTTT CAIGTGSAEAFF
TRBJ2-1 few TRBD2 TRBV20-1 TGCAGTGCTGGGGGGGTCTCCGGGCAAGCGCTGGTGAATGAGCAGTTCTTC CSAGGVSGQALVNEQFF
TRBJ2-7 few NA TRBV20-1 TGCAGTGCTAGAGAAGGCTACTCCTACGAGCAGTACTTC CSAREGYSYEQYF
TRBJ2-2 NA NA TRBV30 TGTGCCTGGACCCGAGGACGTGCGAACACCGGGGAGCTGTTTTTT CAWTRGRANTGELFF
TRBJ2-7 few TRBD2 TRBV5-1 TGCGCCAGCAGGTCCGGCGGGAGCTCCTACGAGCAGTACTTC CASRSGGSSYEQYF
TRBJ2-7 few NA TRBV11-2 TGTGCCAGCAGCTTAGGGGTAGCTTTTGGCGACGAGCAGTACTTC CASSLGVAFGDEQYF
TRBJ2-2 few NA TRBV30 TGTGCCTGGAGTTCGGGGTTGAGGGTGCTGTTTTTT CAWSSGLRVLFF
TRBJ2-3 few NA TRBV15 TGTGCCACCAGCAGAGGGCAGGGGAAAACAGATACGCAGTATTTT CATSRGQGKTDTQYF
TRBJ2-1 NA NA TRBV12-3/TRBV12-4 TGTGCCAGCAGCCTCCCCCTGGGCAATGAGCAGTTCTTC CASSLPLGNEQFF
TRBJ1-5 NA NA TRBV19 TGTGCCAGTAGTATGGGTCTACAGCCCCAGCATTTT CASSMGLQPQHF
TRBJ2-1 NA NA TRBV7-9 TGTGCCAGCAGCCCCCAGAACAACAATGAGCAGTTCTTC CASSPQNNNEQFF
TRBJ1-1 many NA TRBV15 TGTGCCACCAGCAGAGATCGTTCGGGGAGGACTGAAGCTTTCTTT CATSRDRSGRTEAFF
TRBJ2-6 few NA TRBV5-1 TGCGCCAGCAGCTTGGACCCAGGGACTGGGGCCAACGTCCTGACTTTC CASSLDPGTGANVLTF
TRBJ1-2 few TRBD1 TRBV5-1 TGCGCCAGCAGCCGGACAGGGTCTGATGGCTACACCTTC CASSRTGSDGYTF
TRBJ2-7 few NA TRBV7-2 TGTGCCAGCAGTTTCGACAGGTCGACTGTCTACGAGCAGTACTTC CASSFDRSTVYEQYF
TRBJ1-4 NA NA TRBV11-1 TGTGCCAGCAGCGAACCTATAGCGCTTGTAGATAATGAAAAACTGTTTTTT CASSEPIALVDNEKLFF
TRBJ1-5 once TRBD1 TRBV7-2 TGTGCTAGCAGCCCGGACAGGGTACGTCAGCCCCAGCATTTT CASSPDRVRQPQHF
TRBJ1-1 many NA TRBV12-3/TRBV12-4 TGTGCCAGCAGTTTAAGCGGGACTGGCGGAGCTTTCTTT CASSLSGTGGAFF
TRBJ2-3 few NA TRBV27 TGTGCCAGCAGCATAGCAGGGGATGCTGGTTATACGCAGTATTTT CASSIAGDAGYTQYF